This T cell receptor beta chain appears in the sequencing data of a study of identical twins. This CDR3 contains 21 residues. Germline CDR1 is SEHNR and CDR2 is FQNEAQ (reference sequence). The V end was cut by 6 bases, the J end by 0 bases, with 30 bases between. TCRdb recomputed calls from the 5' RACE reads with MiXCR, one row per CDR3 protein. The sample lists some 600,000 distinct CDR3 sequences, 7.1% seen once, with 1.6% in the top ten. Separately, the same data were catalogued under a study of yellow fever vaccine responses in identical twins.

The origin of this receptor is a young woman in good health. Sequenced: PBMCs. The chain carries TRBV7-9 and TRBJ2-1; D is perhaps TRBD2 (9 bases). The CDR3 DNA reads as TGTGCCAGCAGTCCACCTGGGGACAGGCGGCTAGCGGGGAGCTCCTACAATGAGCAGTTCTTC. It codes for CASSPPGDRRLAGSSYNEQFF. The full variable domain, with the rest looked up from reference TRBV7-9 and TRBJ2-1, is DTGVSQNPRHKITKRGQNVTFRCDPISEHNRLYWYRQTLGQGPEFLTYFQNEAQLEKSRLLSDRFSAERPKGSFSTLEIQRTEQGDSAMYLCASSPPGDRRLAGSSYNEQFFGPGTRLTVL.